What follows are 29 T cell receptor beta chains derived from one specimen sequenced in a study of human T cells and chemical hapten exposure (dated by TCRdb to the early 2020s). The time point label on this specimen signifies: patch test 1, 2 weeks after DPC sensitization. The treatment or condition label, as the study defines it: therapeutic diphenylcyclopropenone sensitization with weekly scalp DPC. Library generation was performed with RACE. Sequencing was performed on a NextSeq 500. The public reads were quality trimmed at Q25 with fastp and then assembled into clones with MiXCR by TCRdb, keeping productive beta chains. Identical CDR3 protein sequences are pooled into one entry, listed with their most common genes and DNA. Within this sample are under 120,000 distinct CDR3 sequences, with more than 9.5% of them counted one time only. Around 3.6% of the sample comes from the top ten. This specimen was whole blood, taken in connection with sensitization to the hapten diphenylcyclopropenone (DPC). These receptors were obtained from a woman in her forties with alopecia areata. Some clones in this sample may be carry-over from other donors' samples.

This clonotype has ten or more counts. A read error may produce the germline difference seen at one junction end. The chain employs TRBV20-1 and TRBJ1-1, with a possible D match to TRBD1 (6 bases). The CDR3 totals 14 residues. Germline values: CDR1 DFQATT, CDR2 SNEGSKA (reference sequence). CDR3 loop: CKTSQGGGNTEAFF. The CDR3 DNA follows: TGTAAGACCTCCCAGGGAGGGGGGAACACTGAAGCTTTCTTT.

This chain connects TRBV7-9 to TRBJ1-5; D is undetermined. The CDR3 length is 13 residues. The V end lost 2 bases, the J end lost 5 bases, and 7 bases lay between the germline ends. Germline V gene sequence: CDR1 SEHNR, CDR2 FQNEAQ (reference sequence). CDR3 region: CASSLLRDQPQHF. In DNA, the CDR3 is TGTGCCAGCAGCTTATTAAGGGATCAGCCCCAGCATTTT.

This clonotype was found a few times. The J gene is TRBJ1-5, the V gene TRBV24-1; TRBD1 might be the D (6 bases). Germline V gene sequence: CDR1 KGHDR, CDR2 SFDVKD. The CDR3 sequence is 12 residues long. V was trimmed by 11 bases and J by 3 bases, leaving 10 bases between them. The CDR3 sequence: CASQGSNQPQHF. CDR3 sequence (DNA): TGTGCCAGCCAGGGGTCCAATCAGCCCCAGCATTTT.

The chain carries TRBV20-1 and TRBJ2-1; 10 bases align to TRBD2. J gave up 5 bases and V 7 bases, and 8 bases lay outside the gene matches. The CDR3 consists of 14 residues. Germline V lookup: CDR1 DFQATT, CDR2 SNEGSKA (reference sequence). The CDR3 DNA reads as TGCAGTGGGAGACCGGGACTAGCGAACAATGAGCAGTTCTTC. This encodes CSGRPGLANNEQFF.

This clonotype showed up just a few times. CDR3 in amino acids: CASSPLSGSGFDYGYTF. In DNA, the CDR3 is TGTGCCAGCTCACCACTCTCGGGGAGTGGGTTCGACTATGGCTACACCTTC. The chain combines TRBV18 with TRBJ1-2; D is unclear. V was trimmed by 1 base and J by 3 bases, leaving 18 bases between them. The germline V gene has CDR1 KGHSH and CDR2 LQKENI. CDR3 length: 17 residues. Drawing the rest from reference TRBV18 and TRBJ1-2, the complete variable domain is NAGVMQNPRHLVRRRGQEARLRCSPMKGHSHVYWYRQLPEEGLKFMVYLQKENIIDESGMPKERFSAEFPKEGPSILRIQQVVRGDSAAYFCASSPLSGSGFDYGYTFGSGTRLTVV.

This clonotype was counted ten times or more. The chain has TRBV11-2 and TRBJ2-1, with 10 bases identical to TRBD2. Trimming cost V 3 bases and J 8 bases; bases outside gene matches: 7. The CDR3 is 15 residues long. CDR1 and CDR2 (germline): SGHAT, FQNNGV. CDR3 coding DNA: TGTGCCAGCAGCTTTGGAGCGGGAGGGTCGGATGAGCAGTTCTTC. Translating it yields CASSFGAGGSDEQFF.

Here the CDR3 reads CSAEDRSKPKNIQYF. DNA for the CDR3: TGCAGTGCTGAGGACAGGTCGAAGCCCAAAAACATTCAGTACTTC. The V gene is TRBV20-1, the J gene TRBJ2-4, with 7 nucleotides matching TRBD1. The CDR3 is 15 amino acids. Germline-derived CDR1 and CDR2 are DFQATT and SNEGSKA (reference sequence). Germline trimming cut 5 bases from V and 2 bases from J; bases unmatched to any gene: 9.

This clonotype was detected a few times. The chain couples TRBV4-3 to TRBJ2-1; 10 nucleotides match TRBD2. J lost 8 bases, V lost 0 bases, and 10 bases had no gene match. Germline CDR1 LGHNA, CDR2 YSLEER. The length of the CDR3 is 17 residues. CDR3 in DNA: TGCGCCAGCAGCCAAGATATGGCTAGCGGGAGTATCGATGAGCAGTTCTTC. Translation gives CASSQDMASGSIDEQFF.

This clonotype was counted only a few times. The chain has TRBV7-8 and TRBJ2-7; tentative D call: TRBD2 (6 bases). This CDR3 has 13 amino acids. Trimming removed 3 bases at V and 6 bases at J, with 12 bases between. The germline CDR1 and CDR2 sequences are SGHVS and FQNEAQ. The CDR3 nucleotides read TGTGCCAGCAGCTTCACGCCGGGAGCCGAGCAGTACTTC. Translating gives CASSFTPGAEQYF.

In its sample, this clonotype was seen a few times. This chain links TRBV9 with TRBJ2-3; no firm D call. CDR3 length: 17 amino acids. Germline-derived CDR1 and CDR2 are SGDLS and YYNGEE. Trimming shortened V by 4 bases and J by 0 bases, and 18 bases separated the two germline ends. For the CDR3, the DNA is TGTGCCAGCAGCCCCCTTGGCGGCCTAACTAGCACAGATACGCAGTATTTT. Translated: CASSPLGGLTSTDTQYF.

Sample share makes this clonotype medium-sized. The chain combines TRBV7-9 with TRBJ2-2; D gene unclear. The germline CDR1 and CDR2 sequences are SEHNR and FQNEAQ (reference sequence). The CDR3 length is 12 residues. Trimming took off 1 base at V and 7 bases at J, with 4 bases between the two ends. CDR3 sequence (DNA): TGTGCCAGCAGCTTAGGTAGCGGGGAGCTGTTTTTT. Translation gives CASSLGSGELFF.

This clonotype has a handful of counts. The V and J genes are TRBV7-3 and TRBJ2-5; TRBD1 matches at 7 bases. CDR1 SGHTA and CDR2 FQGTGA come from the germline V gene. J lost 5 bases, V lost 5 bases, and 8 bases had no gene match. This CDR3 has 14 residues. The CDR3 bases are TGTGCCAGCAGCCCAGCAGGGGGTTCGGAGACCCAGTACTTC. Encoded protein: CASSPAGGSETQYF. Full variable domain (outside the CDR3, taken from reference TRBV7-3 and TRBJ2-5): GAGVSQTPSNKVTEKGKYVELRCDPISGHTALYWYRQSLGQGPEFLIYFQGTGAADDSGLPNDRFFAVRPEGSVSTLKIQRTERGDSAVYLCASSPAGGSETQYFGPGTRLLVL.

The chain couples TRBV2 to TRBJ2-6; maybe TRBD2 (6 bases). The CDR3 has 17 amino acids. The germline V and J ends were trimmed by 5 bases and 1 base, with 15 bases remaining between them. Germline assignment: CDR1 SNHLY and CDR2 FYNNEI. As DNA, the CDR3 is TGTGCCAGCAGTTCGGGACTGACGAGGTCTGGGGCCAACGTCCTGACTTTC. Translated: CASSSGLTRSGANVLTF.

This clonotype has more than one count but fewer than ten. V is TRBV6-5 and J is TRBJ1-1; 7 bases match TRBD1. The CDR3 extends over 14 amino acids. The germline V gene encodes CDR1 MNHEY and CDR2 SVGAGI. The V and J ends lost 5 bases and 0 bases, in that order; junction bases with no gene match: 3. CDR3 sequence: CASSTGVVNTEAFF. CDR3 DNA sequence: TGTGCCAGCAGTACAGGGGTCGTGAACACTGAAGCTTTCTTT.

The J gene is TRBJ1-2, the V gene TRBV12-3 or TRBV12-4; 9 bases line up with TRBD1. V shed 6 bases, J shed 5 bases, and the junction held 10 bases outside the gene matches. The CDR3 runs to 15 residues. The CDR3 nucleotides are TGTGCCAGCAGCCGGGACAGGGCCCCCTTTTATGGCTACACCTTC. This encodes CASSRDRAPFYGYTF.

This clonotype was detected ten times or more. The genes are TRBV11-2 and TRBJ1-1; D not resolved. The CDR3 has 12 amino acids. V was cut by 2 bases and J by 7 bases, with 8 bases left in between. CDR1 is SGHAT, CDR2 FQNNGV, per germline. The CDR3 reads CASSLTAGEAFF. The CDR3 nucleotides read TGTGCCAGCAGCTTAACTGCCGGTGAAGCTTTCTTT.

The chain recombines TRBV29-1 with TRBJ2-3; D may match TRBD1 or TRBD2 (5 bases each). The germline CDR1 and CDR2 sequences are SQVTM and ANQGSEA. The CDR3 is 13 amino acids. The CDR3 is CIGTGITTDTQYF. CDR3 coding DNA: TGCATCGGGACGGGGATTACCACAGATACGCAGTATTTT.

This clonotype was counted many times. The chain carries TRBV5-4 and TRBJ1-1; D is possibly TRBD1 (6 bases). The CDR3 is 15 residues long. Germline V CDR1 and CDR2: SGHNT, YYREEE (reference sequence). With 4 bases removed from V and 1 base from J, the gap between germline ends came to 14 bases. The CDR3 DNA sequence: TGTGCCAGCAGCCGCGAGCAGGGGAGGAACACTGAAGCTTTCTTT. It codes for CASSREQGRNTEAFF.

This clonotype came up many times. The chain employs TRBV5-1 and TRBJ1-5; TRBD1 matches 7 bases. Per the germline V gene, CDR1 is SGHRS and CDR2 is YFSETQ. The trim removed 4 bases at V and 3 bases at J, leaving 7 bases unmatched. The CDR3 runs 15 residues. For the CDR3, the DNA is TGCGCCAGCAGCGCGGGGACAGCGAACAATCAGCCCCAGCATTTT. The encoded protein is CASSAGTANNQPQHF.

In this sample, this clonotype turned up many times. The V and J genes are TRBV5-6 and TRBJ2-7; D remains ambiguous. CDR1 is SGHDT, CDR2 YYEEEE, per germline. This CDR3 contains 15 residues. V lost 4 bases, J lost 3 bases, and 17 bases lay in between. DNA of the CDR3: TGTGCCAGCAGCGCCCGAGACAACCTCCTCTACGAGCAGTACTTC. It specifies CASSARDNLLYEQYF.

Ten or more counts support this clonotype. V is TRBV9 and J is TRBJ1-3; D might be TRBD1 (5 bases). CDR1 and CDR2 from the germline V gene are SGDLS and YYNGEE. This CDR3 spans 16 amino acids. Trimming removed 2 bases at V and 1 base at J, with 13 bases between. The CDR3 is CASSVSGARSGNTIYF. The DNA for the CDR3 is TGTGCCAGCAGCGTGTCCGGGGCCCGGTCTGGAAACACCATATATTTT.

Ten or more counts support this clonotype. The rearrangement links TRBV12-3 or TRBV12-4 to TRBJ2-3; weak D call: TRBD2 (6 bases). The CDR3 covers 14 residues. Trimming removed 3 bases from V and 6 bases from J, with 13 bases in between. The DNA for the CDR3 is TGTGCCAGCAGTTTGTCGGGCGGAGGGGATACGCAGTATTTT. This encodes CASSLSGGGDTQYF.

This clonotype was recorded a few times. V gene TRBV12-3 or TRBV12-4 combines with J gene TRBJ1-1; D is uncertain. V lost 6 bases and J lost 4, with 6 bases in between. The CDR3 sequence is 11 residues long. Written as DNA, the CDR3 is TGTGCCAGCAGCCACAGCACTGAAGCTTTCTTT. Amino acids: CASSHSTEAFF.

This clonotype was detected only a few times. This sequence joins TRBV27 and TRBJ2-7; D unresolved. CDR3 length equals 13 residues. Per the germline V gene, CDR1 is MNHEY and CDR2 is SMNVEV (reference sequence). V was trimmed by 2 bases and J by 1 base, leaving 6 bases between them. The CDR3 region is CASSLVGSYEQYF. In DNA form, the CDR3 reads TGTGCCAGCAGTTTAGTGGGGTCCTACGAGCAGTACTTC.

This clonotype has ten or more counts. The V and J genes are TRBV7-8 and TRBJ2-3; a weak D match, TRBD2 (5 bases). Per the germline V gene, CDR1 is SGHVS and CDR2 is FQNEAQ. The CDR3 runs to 12 residues. V was trimmed by 5 bases and J by 5 bases, leaving 8 bases between them. In DNA form, the CDR3 reads TGTGCCAGCAGCCGGGCGGGAGATACGCAGTATTTT. Protein: CASSRAGDTQYF.

This clonotype was counted at least ten times. The chain couples TRBV7-9 to TRBJ2-7; D is unresolved. Between the trimmed V and J ends, which lost 1 base and 4 bases, there was a span of 5 bases. The CDR3 is 12 residues long. From germline, CDR1 is SEHNR and CDR2 FQNEAQ (reference sequence). CDR3 sequence: CASSLVGYEQYF. DNA of the CDR3: TGTGCCAGCAGCTTAGTTGGTTACGAGCAGTACTTC.

V gene TRBV7-2 combines with J gene TRBJ1-6, with 8 bases identical to TRBD1. Germline V lookup: CDR1 SGHTA, CDR2 FQGNSA. The CDR3 runs to 15 residues. Unmatched junction bases numbered 10, after V lost 5 bases and J lost 10 bases. Here the CDR3 DNA reads TGTGCCAGCAGCCTGCCTGGACAGGGACAATCACCCCTCCACTTT. Protein sequence: CASSLPGQGQSPLHF.

This clonotype has ten or more counts. J is TRBJ2-7 and V is TRBV10-3; D is unresolved. From germline, CDR1 is ENHRY and CDR2 SYGVKD. V lost 3 bases, J lost 0 bases, and 0 bases lay in between. The CDR3 consists of 11 residues. In DNA, the CDR3 is TGTGCCATCAGTGACTCCTACGAGCAGTACTTC. It encodes CAISDSYEQYF.

This clonotype was observed a handful of times. The V and J genes are TRBV9 and TRBJ1-2; D is unclear. Germline V gene data show CDR1 as SGDLS and CDR2 as YYNGEE. The V gene lost 1 base and the J gene lost 0 bases, with 7 bases spanning the gap. The CDR3 has 14 amino acids. In DNA form, the CDR3 reads TGTGCCAGCAGCGTACAGCCATCTAACTATGGCTACACCTTC. It encodes CASSVQPSNYGYTF.